This TCR beta chain was sequenced in a study of blood T cell repertoires in COVID-19. On the study more broadly: PBMCs, B-cell-depleted T cells, or T cells were the source of the cDNA or gDNA that made up the material.

The CDR3 is made up of 13 amino acids. Deletions cut 0 bases from V and 7 bases from J, with 10 bases between. The V gene's germline CDR1 is SGHDT and CDR2 YYEEEE. Participants came from about 23 US areas, aged roughly 18 to 95 years. All exposed participants met a person with COVID-19 within 2 weeks before entering the study. Original methodology: Researchers report that nucleated cell counts were estimated from reference gene primer amplification. Here immunoSEQ multiplex PCR was the method, and the copy in TCRdb shows in-frame clones only, minus some. The V and J calls and the clone size are those of that table, but D and trimming were determined from the DNA. The sample shows 250,000 or so clones, 80% to 90% of them seen only once.

What was sequenced was PBMCs or T cells enriched from blood (not recorded which). The J gene is TRBJ1-2, the V gene TRBV5-6; TRBD1 is a possible D gene (5 bases). The sequence derives from a woman in her forties or fifties who had been exposed to COVID-19. The CDR3 reads CASSLVGPAGYTF. The CDR3 DNA reads as TGTGCCAGCAGCTTGGTGGGGCCTGCTGGCTACACCTTC.